This T cell receptor beta chain was documented in a study of CD8 T cells in Susac syndrome. Random hexamers were used to reverse transcribe the RNA input (about 0.5 to 1 ug). A single record per CDR3 protein comes from TCRdb applying MiXCR to the immunoSEQ multiplex PCR reads. The data contain roughly 200,000 distinct CDR3 sequences, roughly nine tenths of them seen just once; the ten biggest clones take up over 0.075%. The sequenced sample was CD4+ T cells from PBMCs. The receptor was isolated from a human donor with Susac syndrome.

CDR3 sequence: CSARDPRERVEQYF. The CDR3, as DNA: TGCAGTGCTAGAGATCCCCGGGAGAGGGTGGAGCAGTACTTC. The chain carries TRBV20-1 and TRBJ2-7; D is perhaps TRBD2 (6 bases). CDR3 length: 14 amino acids. V lost 0 bases to trimming and J lost 7 bases, with 16 bases between them. Germline V gene lookup returns CDR1 DFQATT and CDR2 SNEGSKA (reference sequence).